Listed below are T cell receptor beta chains from one sample, sequenced in a study of blood T cell repertoires in COVID-19. Here immunoSEQ multiplex PCR was the method, and the copy in TCRdb shows in-frame clones only, minus some. The sample records a few hundred thousand clones, around 80% being singletons. Sequencing used peripheral blood. The origin of the receptors is a man aged 45-65 years with active or convalescent COVID-19. CDR3s leave out the opening cysteine and the closing phenylalanine or tryptophan. The order of the fields is J gene, clone size, CDR3 length, V gene, CDR3 protein. Rows may omit the clone size; those that give it use once, few, many or a size class.

J gene: TRBJ1-1
clone size: once
CDR3 length: 12
V gene: TRBV11-3
CDR3 protein: ASSLGSGNTEAF

J gene: TRBJ1-6
clone size: few
CDR3 length: 13
V gene: TRBV7-2
CDR3 protein: ASSESTGKNSPLH

J gene: TRBJ2-5
clone size: NA
CDR3 length: 10
V gene: TRBV3-1/TRBV3-2
CDR3 protein: ASSPSTGTQY

J gene: TRBJ1-5
clone size: NA
CDR3 length: 14
V gene: TRBV28
CDR3 protein: ASSLSIGPNNQPQH

J gene: TRBJ1-3
clone size: NA
CDR3 length: 13
V gene: TRBV19
CDR3 protein: ASSPPRGSGNTIY

J gene: TRBJ2-5
clone size: few
CDR3 length: 11
V gene: TRBV2
CDR3 protein: ASSPDRVETQY

J gene: TRBJ2-2
clone size: NA
CDR3 length: 12
V gene: TRBV6-5
CDR3 protein: ASSQTGGGGELF

J gene: TRBJ2-3
clone size: once
CDR3 length: 13
V gene: TRBV24-1
CDR3 protein: ATSGREDITDTQY

J gene: TRBJ2-2
clone size: NA
CDR3 length: 13
V gene: TRBV3-1/TRBV3-2
CDR3 protein: ASSQDRVPTGELF

J gene: TRBJ1-1
clone size: NA
CDR3 length: 15
V gene: TRBV7-2
CDR3 protein: ASSLGEWTGRYTEAF

J gene: TRBJ2-5
clone size: once
CDR3 length: 13
V gene: TRBV24-1
CDR3 protein: ATSDLGDSKETQY

J gene: TRBJ2-7
clone size: few
CDR3 length: 13
V gene: TRBV2
CDR3 protein: ASSEFFLSAYEQY

J gene: TRBJ1-5
clone size: NA
CDR3 length: 12
V gene: TRBV7-2
CDR3 protein: ASSLKRRNQPQH

J gene: TRBJ1-2
clone size: NA
CDR3 length: 10
V gene: TRBV27
CDR3 protein: ASSLYQGMVT

J gene: TRBJ1-1
clone size: NA
CDR3 length: 13
V gene: TRBV5-1
CDR3 protein: ASSPGHLMNTEAF

J gene: TRBJ2-3
clone size: NA
CDR3 length: 13
V gene: TRBV5-4
CDR3 protein: ASSLPRVNTDTQY

J gene: TRBJ2-3
clone size: NA
CDR3 length: 13
V gene: TRBV15
CDR3 protein: ATSRARARTDTQY

J gene: TRBJ2-7
clone size: NA
CDR3 length: 15
V gene: TRBV7-8
CDR3 protein: ASSLVVGAGAGYEQY

J gene: TRBJ1-4
clone size: NA
CDR3 length: 12
V gene: TRBV6-5
CDR3 protein: ASSLNRINEKLF

J gene: TRBJ2-7
clone size: NA
CDR3 length: 15
V gene: TRBV28
CDR3 protein: ASNPPNAGGPGTEQY

J gene: TRBJ2-1
clone size: NA
CDR3 length: 11
V gene: TRBV28
CDR3 protein: ASSASQGRRPF

J gene: TRBJ2-7
clone size: NA
CDR3 length: 11
V gene: TRBV28
CDR3 protein: ASSSGTTYEQY

J gene: TRBJ1-2
clone size: many
CDR3 length: 13
V gene: TRBV6-2/TRBV6-3
CDR3 protein: ASSYGRERNYGYT

J gene: TRBJ1-2
clone size: NA
CDR3 length: 13
V gene: TRBV6-5
CDR3 protein: ASSLRAGGAHGYT

J gene: TRBJ1-3
clone size: NA
CDR3 length: 12
V gene: TRBV10-3
CDR3 protein: AISDRGSGNTIY

J gene: TRBJ1-4
clone size: NA
CDR3 length: 14
V gene: TRBV18
CDR3 protein: ASSRDREATNEKLF

J gene: TRBJ2-1
clone size: NA
CDR3 length: 13
V gene: TRBV28
CDR3 protein: ASSSGTSGYNEQF

J gene: TRBJ1-1
clone size: NA
CDR3 length: 13
V gene: TRBV24-1
CDR3 protein: ATSAEETGSTEAF

J gene: TRBJ2-3
clone size: NA
CDR3 length: 13
V gene: TRBV18
CDR3 protein: ASSRTGISTDTQY